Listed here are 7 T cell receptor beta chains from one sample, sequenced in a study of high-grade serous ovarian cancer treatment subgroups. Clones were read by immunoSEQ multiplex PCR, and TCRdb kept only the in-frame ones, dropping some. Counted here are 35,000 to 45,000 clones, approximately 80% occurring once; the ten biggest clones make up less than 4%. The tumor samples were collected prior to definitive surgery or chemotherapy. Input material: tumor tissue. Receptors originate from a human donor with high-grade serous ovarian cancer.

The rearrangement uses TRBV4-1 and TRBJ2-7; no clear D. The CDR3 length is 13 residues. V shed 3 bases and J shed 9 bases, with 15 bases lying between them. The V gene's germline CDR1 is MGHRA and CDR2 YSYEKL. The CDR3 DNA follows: TGCGCCAGCAGCCAGGGCCCGGAAGAGGTGCAGTACTTC. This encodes CASSQGPEEVQYF.

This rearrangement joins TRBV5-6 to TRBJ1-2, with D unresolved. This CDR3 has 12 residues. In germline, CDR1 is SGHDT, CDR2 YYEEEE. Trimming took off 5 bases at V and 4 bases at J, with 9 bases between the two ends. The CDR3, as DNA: TGTGCCAGCAGGGCGGACGTCTATGGCTACACCTTC. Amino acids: CASRADVYGYTF. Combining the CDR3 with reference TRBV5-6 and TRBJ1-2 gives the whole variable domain DAGVTQSPTHLIKTRGQQVTLRCSPKSGHDTVSWYQQALGQGPQFIFQYYEEEERQRGNFPDRFSGHQFPNYSSELNVNALLLGDSALYLCASRADVYGYTFGSGTRLTVV.

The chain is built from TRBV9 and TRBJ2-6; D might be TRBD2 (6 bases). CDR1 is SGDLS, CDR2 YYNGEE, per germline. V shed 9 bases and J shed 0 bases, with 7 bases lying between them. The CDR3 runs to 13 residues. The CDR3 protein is CATGGSGANVLTF. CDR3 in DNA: TGTGCCACCGGGGGCTCTGGGGCCAACGTCCTGACTTTC.

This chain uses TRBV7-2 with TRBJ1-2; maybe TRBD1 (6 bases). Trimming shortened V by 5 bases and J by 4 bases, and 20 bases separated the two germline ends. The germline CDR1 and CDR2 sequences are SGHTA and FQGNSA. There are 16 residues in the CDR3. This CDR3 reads CASSPGQPNCGYGYTF. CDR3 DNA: TGTGCCAGCAGCCCAGGACAGCCGAACTGCGGCTATGGCTACACCTTC.

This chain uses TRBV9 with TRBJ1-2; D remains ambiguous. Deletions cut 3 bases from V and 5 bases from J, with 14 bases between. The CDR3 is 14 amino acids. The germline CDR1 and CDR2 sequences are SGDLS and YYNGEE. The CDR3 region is CASSATDGPYGYTF. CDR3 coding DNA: TGTGCCAGCAGCGCAACCGACGGACCATATGGCTACACCTTC.

Written as DNA, the CDR3 is TGTGCCAGCAGTTACTCCTCGGCTAGCAACTCCCAGTACTTC. Amino acid sequence: CASSYSSASNSQYF. The gene calls are TRBV6-6 and TRBJ2-5; the D gene is possibly TRBD2 (5 bases). V was pared by 0 bases and J by 9 bases, with 14 bases between. This CDR3 spans 14 amino acids. CDR1 and CDR2 from the germline V gene are MNHNY and SVGAGI (reference sequence).

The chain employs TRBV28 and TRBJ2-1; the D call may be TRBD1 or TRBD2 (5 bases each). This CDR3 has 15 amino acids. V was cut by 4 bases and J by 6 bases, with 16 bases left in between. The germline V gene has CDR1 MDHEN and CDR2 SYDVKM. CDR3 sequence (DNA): TGTGCCAGCAGTTCCCCCGGGACGGTACCCAATGAGCAGTTCTTC. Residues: CASSSPGTVPNEQFF.